The T cell receptor (beta chain) under discussion was sequenced for a study of CD8 T cells in Susac syndrome. Study as a whole: Clinically active disease was present in five or six of the sequenced Susac syndrome patients. Roughly eight of these patients were in remission. There were Susac syndrome patients who were therapy-naive at blood draw, others on corticosteroids, and others on intravenous immunoglobulin alone.

CDR1 MNHEY and CDR2 SVGAGI come from the germline V gene. The CDR3 consists of 14 residues. With 6 bases removed from V and 0 bases from J, the gap between germline ends came to 11 bases. Sequencing of TCR beta was undertaken in CD8+ and CD4+ T cells derived from blood. Random hexamers were used to reverse transcribe 0.5 to 1 ug of RNA. The immunoSEQ assay covered 54 Vbeta and 13 Jbeta segments for CDR3. TCRdb fed the immunoSEQ multiplex PCR reads into MiXCR, producing one record per CDR3 protein. The data hold over 150,000 distinct CDR3 sequences, with roughly 95% observed a single time. This TCR came from a human donor with Susac syndrome. The chain uses TRBV6-5 and TRBJ2-5; D is undetermined. The specimen was CD4+ T cells from PBMCs. The CDR3 nucleotides read TGTGCCAGCAGCCGGGCCTCGTACCAAGAGACCCAGTACTTC. It codes for CASSRASYQETQYF.